These 26 T cell receptor beta chains were sequenced from one sample in a study of graft-versus-host responses after intestinal transplantation. For these receptors, no antigen is known. Measured with immunoSEQ multiplex PCR; TCRdb has only the in-frame clones, and not every one. The repertoire holds about 99,000 clones, roughly 92% seen once, with roughly 0.07% in the top ten. The specimen was unstimulated CD8+ T cells sorted from spleen or lymph node cells, collected before transplant. The receptors come from a human donor who was the organ donor for an intestinal transplant.

In DNA, the CDR3 is TGTGCCAGCAGTTACTCGCGGTTCGATACGCAGTATTTT. It specifies CASSYSRFDTQYF. The chain recombines TRBV6-5 with TRBJ2-3; D unclear. The germline V gene encodes CDR1 MNHEY and CDR2 SVGAGI. V lost 0 bases and J lost 6, with 7 bases in between. CDR3 size: 13 residues.

This sequence joins TRBV30 and TRBJ1-5, with 9 bases lining up with TRBD1. CDR1 GTSNPN and CDR2 SVGIG come from the germline V gene (reference sequence). The CDR3 is 14 residues long. Trimming removed 4 bases from V and 4 bases from J; junction bases left unmatched: 5. CDR3 DNA: TGTGCCTGGAACCCCGGGACAGGGAATCAGCCCCAGCATTTT. Residues: CAWNPGTGNQPQHF.

The chain is built from TRBV11-1 and TRBJ1-4; TRBD1 is a possible D gene (6 bases). CDR1 and CDR2 (germline): SGHAT, FQDESV (reference sequence). The V end was cut by 8 bases, the J end by 4 bases, with 20 bases between. The CDR3 is 16 amino acids. The DNA for the CDR3 is TGTGCCAGCTCAACAGGGACCCTTGGGATTAATGAAAAACTGTTTTTT. The encoded protein is CASSTGTLGINEKLFF.

This sequence joins TRBV6-1 and TRBJ2-3; 12 bases are shared with TRBD2. Germline values: CDR1 MNHNS, CDR2 SASEGT. The CDR3 is made up of 15 amino acids. The ends lost 4 bases at V and 5 bases at J; junction bases unmatched: 4. The CDR3 sequence is CASSATSGRKDTQYF. In DNA, the CDR3 is TGTGCCAGCAGTGCCACTAGCGGGAGGAAAGATACGCAGTATTTT.

The CDR3 loop is CAISEGTGANEQFF. CDR3 nucleotide sequence: TGTGCCATCAGTGAGGGGACAGGGGCCAATGAGCAGTTCTTC. The chain employs TRBV10-3 and TRBJ2-1, with TRBD1 matching over 10 bases. CDR3 length equals 14 residues. Germline lookup yields CDR1 ENHRY and CDR2 SYGVKD. V trimming: 2 bases; J trimming: 6 bases; junction bases outside the gene matches: 1.

The V call is TRBV30, the J call TRBJ2-3; D unclear. Germline lookup yields CDR1 GTSNPN and CDR2 SVGIG (reference sequence). V dropped 0 bases and J dropped 2 bases, with 3 bases sitting between them. CDR3 length equals 12 residues. The CDR3 loop is CAWSVHTDTQYF. In nucleotides, the CDR3 is TGTGCCTGGAGTGTTCACACAGATACGCAGTATTTT.

The chain links TRBV5-4 to TRBJ1-6; 10 bases agree with TRBD1. This CDR3 is built from 14 residues. V shed 4 bases and J 9 bases; nucleotides not matched to a gene: 4. Germline loops: CDR1 SGHNT, CDR2 YYREEE (reference sequence). CDR3 sequence reads: CASSRDRGFSPLHF. The CDR3 DNA follows: TGTGCCAGCAGCCGGGACAGGGGATTTTCACCCCTCCACTTT. The full variable domain, in which reference TRBV5-4 and TRBJ1-6 provide the parts outside the CDR3, is ETGVTQSPTHLIKTRGQQVTLRCSSQSGHNTVSWYQQALGQGPQFIFQYYREEENGRGNFPPRFSGLQFPNYSSELNVNALELDDSALYLCASSRDRGFSPLHFGNGTRLTVT.

The V call is TRBV5-1, the J call TRBJ1-4; D uncertain. Trimming cost V 1 base and J 4 bases, with 11 bases left between them. CDR1 and CDR2 (germline): SGHRS, YFSETQ. This CDR3 has 15 residues. CDR3 nucleotide sequence: TGCGCCAGCAGCTTGAATACCGGAGGTAATGAAAAACTGTTTTTT. It specifies CASSLNTGGNEKLFF.

The rearrangement links TRBV5-1 to TRBJ2-3; 8 nucleotides line up with TRBD2. J was trimmed by 0 bases and V by 0 bases; bases with no gene match: 12. Germline V CDR1 and CDR2: SGHRS, YFSETQ. The CDR3 runs 19 residues. CDR3 protein: CASSLGMTTSVKSTDTQYF. The CDR3 DNA reads as TGCGCCAGCAGCTTGGGGATGACGACTAGCGTCAAGAGCACAGATACGCAGTATTTT. Using reference TRBV5-1 and TRBJ2-3 for the parts outside the CDR3, the full variable domain is KAGVTQTPRYLIKTRGQQVTLSCSPISGHRSVSWYQQTPGQGLQFLFEYFSETQRNKGNFPGRFSGRQFSNSRSEMNVSTLELGDSALYLCASSLGMTTSVKSTDTQYFGPGTRLTVL.

This sequence joins TRBV6-5 and TRBJ2-1, with 12 bases fitting TRBD2. Losses at the gene ends were 5 bases for V and 5 bases for J; bases not matched to a gene: 4. CDR3 size: 15 residues. Germline V gives CDR1 MNHEY, CDR2 SVGAGI. CDR3 sequence (DNA): TGTGCCAGCAGTACCCTAGCGGGGGGGAACAATGAGCAGTTCTTC. It yields the protein CASSTLAGGNNEQFF.

This chain's CDR3 is CASSVSGEAETQYF. The DNA of the CDR3 is TGTGCCAGCAGCGTATCGGGAGAGGCAGAGACCCAGTACTTC. The V gene is TRBV9, the J gene TRBJ2-5, with D tentatively TRBD2 (6 bases). V lost 1 base to trimming and J lost 4 bases, with 11 bases between them. The CDR3 is 14 amino acids. CDR1 is SGDLS and CDR2 is YYNGEE in the germline V gene. The whole variable domain, filled in from reference TRBV9 and TRBJ2-5, reads DSGVTQTPKHLITATGQRVTLRCSPRSGDLSVYWYQQSLDQGLQFLIQYYNGEERAKGNILERFSAQQFPDLHSELNLSSLELGDSALYFCASSVSGEAETQYFGPGTRLLVL.

This clone was observed a single time. V usage is TRBV6-5 and J usage is TRBJ2-7; D is unresolved. This CDR3 comprises 13 residues. Germline values: CDR1 MNHEY, CDR2 SVGAGI. Trimming took 6 bases from V and 3 from J, leaving 12 bases between them. CDR3 amino acids: CASRVLTGYEQYF. The DNA of the CDR3 is TGTGCCAGCAGGGTACTGACTGGCTACGAGCAGTACTTC.

The rearrangement joins TRBV7-3 to TRBJ1-1; 12 bases match TRBD1. V was pared by 4 bases and J by 2 bases, with 8 bases of the junction left unmatched. This CDR3 has 17 amino acids. Germline V gene lookup returns CDR1 SGHTA and CDR2 FQGTGA. This CDR3 reads CASSSTRDRGRNTEAFF. In DNA, the CDR3 is TGTGCCAGCAGCTCTACCCGGGACAGGGGGCGCAACACTGAAGCTTTCTTT.

The gene calls are TRBV6-1 and TRBJ2-1, with D possibly matching TRBD2 (6 bases). Germline CDR1 and CDR2: MNHNS and SASEGT. This CDR3 contains 14 residues. Between the trimmed V and J ends, which lost 6 bases and 2 bases, there was a span of 11 bases. The CDR3 spells CASRTRSTYNEQFF. CDR3 sequence (DNA): TGTGCCAGCAGGACTAGGAGCACCTACAATGAGCAGTTCTTC.

V is TRBV27 and J is TRBJ2-1; tentative D call: TRBD2 (5 bases). This CDR3 region has 14 residues. CDR1 is MNHEY, CDR2 SMNVEV, per germline (reference sequence). V gave up 3 bases and J gave up 9 bases, with 15 bases separating them. This CDR3 reads CASSLGSRAGEQFF. The CDR3, as DNA: TGTGCCAGCAGTTTGGGGTCTAGGGCGGGTGAGCAGTTCTTC.

The chain couples TRBV9 to TRBJ2-1; 9 bases are a match to TRBD2. V gave up 3 bases and J gave up 8 bases; unmatched junction bases: 12. Germline loops: CDR1 SGDLS, CDR2 YYNGEE. This CDR3 is built from 16 residues. This chain's CDR3 is CASSGNTGLAYYEQFF. The CDR3 coding sequence is TGTGCCAGCAGCGGCAATACGGGACTAGCTTACTATGAGCAGTTCTTC.

This chain connects TRBV28 to TRBJ2-7, with 7 bases aligning to TRBD2. CDR1 is MDHEN, CDR2 SYDVKM, per germline. V was pared by 5 bases and J by 3 bases, with 10 bases of the junction left unmatched. CDR3 length equals 15 residues. The CDR3 coding sequence is TGTGCCAGCAGTAACTTGGTGGCGGGAGACTACGAGCAGTACTTC. Translating it yields CASSNLVAGDYEQYF.

This rearrangement joins TRBV5-4 to TRBJ2-3, with TRBD2 matching over 9 bases. This CDR3 is built from 14 residues. The germline V gene encodes CDR1 SGHNT and CDR2 YYREEE (reference sequence). V was clipped by 2 bases and J by 6 bases; unmatched bases: 4. The CDR3 DNA sequence: TGTGCCAGCAGCTTAGGCGGGGGGGAGGATACGCAGTATTTT. Translated, it gives CASSLGGGEDTQYF. The complete variable domain, with remaining parts taken from reference TRBV5-4 and TRBJ2-3, reads ETGVTQSPTHLIKTRGQQVTLRCSSQSGHNTVSWYQQALGQGPQFIFQYYREEENGRGNFPPRFSGLQFPNYSSELNVNALELDDSALYLCASSLGGGEDTQYFGPGTRLTVL.

The rearrangement uses TRBV7-9 and TRBJ2-4, with D perhaps matching TRBD1 (5 bases). The germline V gene has CDR1 SEHNR and CDR2 FQNEAQ (reference sequence). The CDR3 covers 14 residues. V was cut by 2 bases and J by 10 bases, with 15 bases left in between. Here the CDR3 reads CASSLFSQASIQYF. CDR3 sequence (DNA): TGTGCCAGCAGCTTATTTTCACAGGCCTCAATTCAGTACTTC.

As to this clone: Other nucleotide sequences from this sample produce the same CDR3. The chain has TRBV13 and TRBJ1-4; D unresolved. In germline, CDR1 is PRHDT, CDR2 FYEKMQ (reference sequence). The CDR3 is 12 residues long. The ends were cut back, 4 bases at V and 8 bases at J, with 8 bases in the middle. The CDR3 loop is CASSSPGEKLFF. The CDR3 coding sequence is TGTGCCAGCAGCTCACCGGGGGAAAAACTGTTTTTT.

This clone is a singleton in its sample. V and J are TRBV5-4 and TRBJ2-4; D gene unclear. Trimming pared 2 bases from V and 9 bases from J, leaving 12 bases between. Germline-derived CDR1 and CDR2 are SGHNT and YYREEE (reference sequence). This CDR3 is 13 amino acids long. In DNA form, the CDR3 reads TGTGCCAGCAGCTTCAATGGCCTCAGCATTCAGTACTTC. This sequence encodes CASSFNGLSIQYF.

This clone was observed a few times. This chain links TRBV29-1 with TRBJ1-2, with D uncertain. This CDR3 spans 13 amino acids. The V and J ends lost 2 bases and 5 bases respectively, with 12 bases between them. Germline-derived CDR1 and CDR2 are SQVTM and ANQGSEA. The CDR3 here is CSVETGNQYGYTF. The DNA for the CDR3 is TGCAGCGTTGAAACTGGTAACCAATATGGCTACACCTTC.

The V call is TRBV27, the J call TRBJ2-2; D is unclear. In germline, CDR1 is MNHEY, CDR2 SMNVEV (reference sequence). V was clipped by 0 bases and J by 5 bases, with 13 bases between them. This CDR3 contains 16 residues. CDR3: CASSLSKALRTGELFF. CDR3 bases: TGTGCCAGCAGTTTATCGAAGGCGTTGAGGACCGGGGAGCTGTTTTTT.

This clone came up a few times. The chain uses TRBV10-2 and TRBJ2-1; D is possibly TRBD2 (5 bases). V lost 3 bases and J 10 bases, leaving 22 bases between the germline ends. The germline gives CDR1 WSHSY, CDR2 SAAADI. This CDR3 is 16 amino acids long. As DNA, the CDR3 is TGCGCCAGCAGTGAAAGGTCCCCCGACGGCGGCGGGGAGCAGTTCTTC. Encoded protein: CASSERSPDGGGEQFF.

The chain combines TRBV2 with TRBJ2-1; 8 bases line up with TRBD2. The CDR3 has 12 amino acids. The junction had 2 bases not matched to a gene; V was cut back by 10 bases and J by 3 bases. The germline V gene has CDR1 SNHLY and CDR2 FYNNEI. DNA for the CDR3: TGTGCCAAGGGACTAGACTACAATGAGCAGTTCTTC. Its protein product is CAKGLDYNEQFF.

The chain combines TRBV4-2 with TRBJ2-7; D is unclear. This CDR3 has 14 residues. V was trimmed by 5 bases and J by 0 bases, leaving 11 bases between them. Germline V gene lookup returns CDR1 LGHNA and CDR2 YNFKEQ. The CDR3 sequence is CASSLDGDSYEQYF. CDR3 bases: TGTGCCAGCAGCTTGGATGGAGACTCCTACGAGCAGTACTTC.